This TCR beta chain emerged from a study of patients and donors after allogeneic stem cell transplantation. Trimming took off 4 bases at V and 8 bases at J, with 12 bases between the two ends. This CDR3 region has 12 residues. Germline lookup yields CDR1 SGDLS and CDR2 YYNGEE. TCRdb re-called the RT-PCR reads through MiXCR, storing one row per CDR3 protein. The sample gives roughly 940,000 distinct CDR3 sequences, about 20% of which show up once; 5% to 6.5% is in the top ten. The sequence was obtained from a human donor who was either an allogeneic HSCT recipient or a stem cell or donor lymphocyte infusion donor (not recorded which). It is not recorded whose cells these are; they may come from a transplant donor. The chain combines TRBV9 with TRBJ1-2; D unclear. Sequencing was carried out using blood, either unsorted or a sorted T cell fraction (not recorded which). CDR3 amino acids: CASSQDLEGYTF. The CDR3 DNA reads as TGTGCCAGCAGCCAAGACCTGGAGGGCTACACCTTC.